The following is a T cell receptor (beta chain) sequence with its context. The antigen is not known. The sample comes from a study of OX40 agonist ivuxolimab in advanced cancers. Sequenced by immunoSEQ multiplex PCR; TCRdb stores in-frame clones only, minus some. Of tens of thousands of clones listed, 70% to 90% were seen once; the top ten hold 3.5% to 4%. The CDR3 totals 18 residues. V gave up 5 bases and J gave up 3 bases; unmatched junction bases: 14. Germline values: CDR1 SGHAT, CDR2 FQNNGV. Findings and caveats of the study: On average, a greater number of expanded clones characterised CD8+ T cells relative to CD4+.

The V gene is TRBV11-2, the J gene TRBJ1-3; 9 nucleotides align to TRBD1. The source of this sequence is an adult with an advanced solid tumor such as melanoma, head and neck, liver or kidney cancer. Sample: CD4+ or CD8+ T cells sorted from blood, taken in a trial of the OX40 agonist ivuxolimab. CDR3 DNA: TGTGCCAGCAGCCCCCGACAGGGGGGATTCCCGGGTGGAAACACCATATATTTT. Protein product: CASSPRQGGFPGGNTIYF.